This TCR beta chain is from a study of beta chain features in type 1 diabetes. Study results and limitations: Patients and controls would be equally affected if PCR favored shorter templates. In these data, an HLA type influence on TCRB rearrangement remained unresolved.

By way of CD45RO/CCR7/CD25/CD127/CD95/CD27, the CD4+ regulatory, stem cell-like memory, central memory and naive cells were sorted. Sorting gave populations that all exceeded 98% purity. Expressed TCRB transcripts were sequenced, since all the RNA that had been isolated was reverse transcribed. TCRdb's copy holds only in-frame clones and misses some; the assay was immunoSEQ multiplex PCR. Here the sample spans over 500,000 clones, about 14% being singletons. The V end lost 0 bases, the J end lost 0 bases, and 10 bases lay between the germline ends. The CDR3 runs 15 residues. Per the germline V gene, CDR1 is SGHRS and CDR2 is YFSETQ. This clone came up a few times. Its antigen is still unknown. This sample includes further DNA sequences coding for the same CDR3.

The material sequenced was naive CD4+ T cells from blood. The chain recombines TRBV5-1 with TRBJ2-7; a weak D match, TRBD1 (6 bases). The source of this sequence is a man aged 18 to 29 in good health. CDR3 sequence (DNA): TGCGCCAGCAGCTTGGACGGGACAAGCTCCTACGAGCAGTACTTC. Translation: CASSLDGTSSYEQYF.